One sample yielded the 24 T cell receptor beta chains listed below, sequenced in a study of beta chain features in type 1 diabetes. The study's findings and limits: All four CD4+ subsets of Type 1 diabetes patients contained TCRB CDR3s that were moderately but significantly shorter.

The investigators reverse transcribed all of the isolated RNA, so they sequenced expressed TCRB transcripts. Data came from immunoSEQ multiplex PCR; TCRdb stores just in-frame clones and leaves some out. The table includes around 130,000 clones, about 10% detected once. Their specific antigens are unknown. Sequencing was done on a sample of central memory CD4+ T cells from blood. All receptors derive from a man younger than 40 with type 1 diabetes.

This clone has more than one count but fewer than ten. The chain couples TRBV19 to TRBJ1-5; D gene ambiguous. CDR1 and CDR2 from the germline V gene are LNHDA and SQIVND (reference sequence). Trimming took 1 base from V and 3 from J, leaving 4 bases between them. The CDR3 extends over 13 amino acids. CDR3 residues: CASSIALNQPQHF. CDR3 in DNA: TGTGCCAGTAGTATAGCCCTCAATCAGCCCCAGCATTTT.

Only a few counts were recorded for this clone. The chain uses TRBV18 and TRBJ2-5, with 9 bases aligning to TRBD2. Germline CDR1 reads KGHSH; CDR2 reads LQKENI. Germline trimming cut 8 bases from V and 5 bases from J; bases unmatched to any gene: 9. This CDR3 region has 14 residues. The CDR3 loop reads CASVAGTSTETQYF. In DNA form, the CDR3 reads TGTGCCAGCGTCGCCGGGACTAGCACTGAGACCCAGTACTTC.

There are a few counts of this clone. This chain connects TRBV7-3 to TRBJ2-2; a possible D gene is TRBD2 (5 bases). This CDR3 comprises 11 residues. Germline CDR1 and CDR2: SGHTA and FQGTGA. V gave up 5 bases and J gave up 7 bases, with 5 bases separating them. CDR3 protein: CASSAGGELFF. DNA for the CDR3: TGTGCCAGCAGCGCGGGCGGGGAGCTGTTTTTT.

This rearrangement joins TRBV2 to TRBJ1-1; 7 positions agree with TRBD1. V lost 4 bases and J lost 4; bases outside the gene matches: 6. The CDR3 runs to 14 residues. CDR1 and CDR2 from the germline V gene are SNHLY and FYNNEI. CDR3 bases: TGTGCCAGCAGTGTGGAGGGGGCGAGCACTGAAGCTTTCTTT. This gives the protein CASSVEGASTEAFF.

In DNA form, the CDR3 reads TGTGCCAGCAGCTTAGGACAGACCGTCACCGGGGAGCTGTTTTTT. This translates into CASSLGQTVTGELFF. The chain joins TRBV7-9 to TRBJ2-2; weak D call: TRBD1 (5 bases). With 1 base removed from V and 4 bases from J, the gap between germline ends came to 10 bases. The CDR3 contains 15 residues. Looked up from germline, CDR1 is SEHNR and CDR2 is FQNEAQ (reference sequence).

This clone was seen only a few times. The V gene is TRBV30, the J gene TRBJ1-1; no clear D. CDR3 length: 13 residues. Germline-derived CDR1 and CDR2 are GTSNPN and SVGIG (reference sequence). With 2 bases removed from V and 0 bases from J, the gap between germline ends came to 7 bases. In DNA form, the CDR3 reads TGTGCCTGGAGTAGGCAGGTGAACACTGAAGCTTTCTTT. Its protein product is CAWSRQVNTEAFF.

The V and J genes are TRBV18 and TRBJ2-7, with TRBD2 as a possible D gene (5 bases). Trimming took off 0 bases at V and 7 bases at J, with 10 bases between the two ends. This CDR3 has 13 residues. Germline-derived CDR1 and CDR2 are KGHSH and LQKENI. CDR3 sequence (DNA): TGTGCCAGCTCACCACCCTCAAAGCGGGAGCAGTACTTC. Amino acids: CASSPPSKREQYF.

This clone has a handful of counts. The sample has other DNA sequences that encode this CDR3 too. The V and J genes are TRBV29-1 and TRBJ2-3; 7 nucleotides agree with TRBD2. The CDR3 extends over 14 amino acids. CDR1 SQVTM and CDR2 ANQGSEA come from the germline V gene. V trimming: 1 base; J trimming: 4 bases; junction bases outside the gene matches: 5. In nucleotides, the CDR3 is TGCAGCGTTGAAGGGGGTCGGGGGGCAGATACGCAGTATTTT. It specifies CSVEGGRGADTQYF.

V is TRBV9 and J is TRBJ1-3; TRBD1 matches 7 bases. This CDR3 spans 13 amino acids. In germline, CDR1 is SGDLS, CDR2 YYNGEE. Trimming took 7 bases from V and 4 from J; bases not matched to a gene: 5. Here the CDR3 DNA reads TGTGCCAGCGCCGGGACAGCCGGAAACACCATATATTTT. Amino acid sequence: CASAGTAGNTIYF.

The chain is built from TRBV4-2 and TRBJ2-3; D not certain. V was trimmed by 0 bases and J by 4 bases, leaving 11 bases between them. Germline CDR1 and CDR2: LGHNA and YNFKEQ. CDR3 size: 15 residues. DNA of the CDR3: TGTGCCAGCAGCCAAGATAGGCTAGAGGCAGATACGCAGTATTTT. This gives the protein CASSQDRLEADTQYF.

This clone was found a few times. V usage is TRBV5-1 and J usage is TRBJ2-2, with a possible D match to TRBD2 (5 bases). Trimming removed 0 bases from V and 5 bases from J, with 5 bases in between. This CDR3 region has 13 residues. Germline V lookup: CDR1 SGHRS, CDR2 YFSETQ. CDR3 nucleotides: TGCGCCAGCAGCTTGGGGAGGACCGGGGAGCTGTTTTTT. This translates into CASSLGRTGELFF.

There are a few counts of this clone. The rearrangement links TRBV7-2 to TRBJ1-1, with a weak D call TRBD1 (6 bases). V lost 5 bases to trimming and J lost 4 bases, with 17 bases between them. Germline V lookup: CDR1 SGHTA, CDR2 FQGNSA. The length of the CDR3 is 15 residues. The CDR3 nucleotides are TGTGCCAGCAGCCCCCAGGGACACTCTTTCACTGAAGCTTTCTTT. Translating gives CASSPQGHSFTEAFF.

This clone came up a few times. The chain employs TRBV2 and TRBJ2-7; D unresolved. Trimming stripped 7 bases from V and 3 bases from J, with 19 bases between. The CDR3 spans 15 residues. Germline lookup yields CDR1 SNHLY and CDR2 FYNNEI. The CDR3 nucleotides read TGTGCCAGCAAATTCGAGCGCGATGTTCTCTACGAGCAGTACTTC. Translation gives CASKFERDVLYEQYF.

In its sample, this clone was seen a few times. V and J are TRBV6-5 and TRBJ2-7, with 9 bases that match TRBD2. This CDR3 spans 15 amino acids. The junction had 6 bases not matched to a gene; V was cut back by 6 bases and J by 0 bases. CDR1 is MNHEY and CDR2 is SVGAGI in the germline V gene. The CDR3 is CASRPTSGSSYEQYF. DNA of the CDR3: TGTGCCAGCAGACCTACTAGCGGGTCCTCCTACGAGCAGTACTTC.

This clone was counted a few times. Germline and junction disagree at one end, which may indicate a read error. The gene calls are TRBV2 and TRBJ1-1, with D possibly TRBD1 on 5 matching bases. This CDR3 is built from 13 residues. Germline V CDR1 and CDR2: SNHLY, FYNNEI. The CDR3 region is CASSEADTILSIF. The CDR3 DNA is TGTGCCAGCAGTGAAGCGGACACCATCCTCTCGATCTTT.

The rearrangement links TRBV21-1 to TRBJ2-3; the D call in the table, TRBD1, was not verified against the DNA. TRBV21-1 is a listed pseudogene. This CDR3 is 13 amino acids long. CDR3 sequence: CARQYGARHTQYF. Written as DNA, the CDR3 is TGTGCCCGACAGTACGGCGCGAGACATACGCAGTATTTT.

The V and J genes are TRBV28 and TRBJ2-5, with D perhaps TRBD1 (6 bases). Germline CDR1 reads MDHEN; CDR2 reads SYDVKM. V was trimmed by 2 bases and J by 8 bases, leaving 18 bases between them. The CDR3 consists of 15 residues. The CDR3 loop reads CASSLAGATGYTQYF. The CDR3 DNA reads TGTGCCAGCAGTTTAGCAGGGGCAACAGGATACACCCAGTACTTC.

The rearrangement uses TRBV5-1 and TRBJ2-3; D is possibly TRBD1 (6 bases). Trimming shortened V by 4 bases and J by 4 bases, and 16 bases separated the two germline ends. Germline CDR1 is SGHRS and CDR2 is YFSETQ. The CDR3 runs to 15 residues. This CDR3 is CASSDPQGNSDTQYF. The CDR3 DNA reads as TGCGCCAGCAGCGACCCGCAGGGGAATTCAGATACGCAGTATTTT.

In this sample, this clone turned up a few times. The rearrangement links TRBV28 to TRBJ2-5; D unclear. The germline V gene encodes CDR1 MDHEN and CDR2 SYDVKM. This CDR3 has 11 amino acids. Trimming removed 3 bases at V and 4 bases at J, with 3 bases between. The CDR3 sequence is CASSFRETQYF. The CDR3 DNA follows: TGTGCCAGCAGTTTTAGAGAGACCCAGTACTTC.

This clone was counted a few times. Here the CDR3 reads CSVVGGTGANVLTF. The DNA of the CDR3 is TGCAGCGTTGTGGGGGGGACTGGGGCCAACGTCCTGACTTTC. The rearrangement links TRBV29-1 to TRBJ2-6; 7 positions agree with TRBD2. CDR3 length equals 14 residues. J lost 2 bases, V lost 4 bases, and 2 bases had no gene match. Germline V gene data show CDR1 as SQVTM and CDR2 as ANQGSEA.

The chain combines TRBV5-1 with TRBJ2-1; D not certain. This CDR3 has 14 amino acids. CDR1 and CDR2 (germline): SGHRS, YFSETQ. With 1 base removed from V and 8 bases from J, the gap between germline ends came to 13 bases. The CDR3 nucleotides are TGCGCCAGCAGCTTGTTTGGCAATTCAGATGAGCAGTTCTTC. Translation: CASSLFGNSDEQFF.

This chain's CDR3 is CASTPSLLHEQFF. DNA of the CDR3: TGTGCCAGCACCCCTTCTCTACTCCATGAGCAGTTCTTC. V usage is TRBV6-1 and J usage is TRBJ2-1; D is unresolved. CDR1 and CDR2 (germline): MNHNS, SASEGT. Trimming cost V 7 bases and J 8 bases, with 15 bases left between them. The CDR3 sequence is 13 residues long.

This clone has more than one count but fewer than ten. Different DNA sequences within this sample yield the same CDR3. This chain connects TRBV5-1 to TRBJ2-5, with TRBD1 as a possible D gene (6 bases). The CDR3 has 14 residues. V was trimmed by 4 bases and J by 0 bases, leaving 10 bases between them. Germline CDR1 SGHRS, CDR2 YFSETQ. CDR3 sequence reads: CASSPRTDQETQYF. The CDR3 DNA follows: TGCGCCAGCAGCCCAAGGACAGACCAAGAGACCCAGTACTTC.

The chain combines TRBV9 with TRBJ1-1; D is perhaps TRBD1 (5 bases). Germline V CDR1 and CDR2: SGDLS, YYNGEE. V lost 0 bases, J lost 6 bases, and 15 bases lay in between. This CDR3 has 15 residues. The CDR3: CASSVGGMGAAEAFF. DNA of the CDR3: TGTGCCAGCAGCGTAGGGGGCATGGGCGCAGCTGAAGCTTTCTTT. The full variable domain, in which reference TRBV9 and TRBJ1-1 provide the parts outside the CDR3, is DSGVTQTPKHLITATGQRVTLRCSPRSGDLSVYWYQQSLDQGLQFLIQYYNGEERAKGNILERFSAQQFPDLHSELNLSSLELGDSALYFCASSVGGMGAAEAFFGQGTRLTVV.